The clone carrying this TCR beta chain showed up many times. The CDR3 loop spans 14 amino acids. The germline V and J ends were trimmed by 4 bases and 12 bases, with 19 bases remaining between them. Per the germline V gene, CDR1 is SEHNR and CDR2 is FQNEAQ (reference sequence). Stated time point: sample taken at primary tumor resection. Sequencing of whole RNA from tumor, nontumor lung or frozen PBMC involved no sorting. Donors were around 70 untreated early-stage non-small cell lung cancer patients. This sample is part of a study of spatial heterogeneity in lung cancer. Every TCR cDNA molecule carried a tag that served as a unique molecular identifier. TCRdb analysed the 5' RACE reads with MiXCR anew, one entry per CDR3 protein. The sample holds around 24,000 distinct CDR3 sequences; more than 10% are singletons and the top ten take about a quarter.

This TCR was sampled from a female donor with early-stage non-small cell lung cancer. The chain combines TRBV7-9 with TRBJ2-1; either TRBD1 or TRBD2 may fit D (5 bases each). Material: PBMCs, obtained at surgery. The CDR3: CASSSPDGTKGQFF. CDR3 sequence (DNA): TGTGCCAGCAGCTCGCCAGATGGGACGAAAGGGCAGTTCTTC.